Reported below is one TCR beta chain. Its antigen is unknown. The data originate from a study of T cells after yellow fever vaccination. Study-wide context: Low-cell-number fractions underwent preparation using SMART-Seq v4 Ultra Low Input.

TCR cDNA was made by 5'RACE template switching, adding a universal primer site and UMIs. From the 5' RACE reads, TCRdb called clonotypes with MiXCR, one entry per CDR3 protein. The table has fewer than 500,000 distinct CDR3 sequences, over 15% seen once. Notes on the study in general: Once the booster was given, most primary-vaccination clones reappeared, at over 95% for CD4 and roughly 86% for CD8.

The CDR3 length is 13 residues. Germline assignment: CDR1 MNHEY and CDR2 SMNVEV (reference sequence). The V end was cut by 8 bases, the J end by 6 bases, with 14 bases between. This chain connects TRBV27 to TRBJ1-5; unclear D gene. Sequencing used PBMCs, obtained before the yellow fever booster vaccination. The receptor was derived from a man aged 18 to 35 who received the YFV17D yellow fever vaccine. CDR3 DNA: TGTGCCAGCGGTGGACGGCTCAGTCAGCCCCAGCATTTT. Its translation is CASGGRLSQPQHF.